A single sample gave rise to the 27 T cell receptor beta chains below, sequenced in a study of blood T cell repertoires in COVID-19. Sequencing was performed with immunoSEQ multiplex PCR; in TCRdb, only in-frame clones are kept and a portion is missing. The sample shows around 270,000 clones, 70% to 90% of them seen only once. Sequences were obtained from peripheral blood. The receptor set was obtained from a woman aged 60-70 years with COVID-19, enrolled during active disease.

V and J are TRBV5-5 and TRBJ2-7; 10 bases match TRBD1. Germline V gene data show CDR1 as SGHKS and CDR2 as YYEKEE (reference sequence). V lost 5 bases to trimming and J lost 0 bases; unmatched junction nucleotides: 8. The CDR3 runs to 16 residues. The CDR3 loop is CASSSGTGVPSYEQYF. CDR3 nucleotides: TGTGCCAGCAGTTCAGGGACAGGGGTACCCTCCTACGAGCAGTACTTC.

The chain has TRBV15 and TRBJ1-5; D is ambiguous. Per germline, CDR1 LNHNV and CDR2 YYDKDF (reference sequence). The germline V and J ends were trimmed by 0 bases and 3 bases, with 9 bases remaining between them. The CDR3 is 15 amino acids. CDR3 protein: CATSRDRSPNQPQHF. Here the CDR3 DNA reads TGTGCCACCAGCAGAGACAGGTCCCCCAATCAGCCCCAGCATTTT.

The rearrangement links TRBV15 to TRBJ2-3, with 10 bases identical to TRBD2. The CDR3 is made up of 15 amino acids. Trimming took 3 bases from V and 5 from J; bases not matched to a gene: 5. The germline V gene encodes CDR1 LNHNV and CDR2 YYDKDF (reference sequence). This chain's CDR3 is CATSRSSGRQDTQYF. The DNA for the CDR3 is TGTGCCACCAGCAGGTCTAGCGGGAGACAAGATACGCAGTATTTT.

This clone was recorded only once. The chain links TRBV9 to TRBJ2-1; 13 bases align to TRBD2. Germline V gene sequence: CDR1 SGDLS, CDR2 YYNGEE. The ends lost 3 bases at V and 6 bases at J; junction bases unmatched: 6. The CDR3 extends over 16 amino acids. DNA of the CDR3: TGTGCCAGCAGCGCCCGGACTAGCGGGAGCACCAATGAGCAGTTCTTC. Translated: CASSARTSGSTNEQFF.

This chain links TRBV12-3 or TRBV12-4 with TRBJ2-5; D gene uncertain. The ends were cut back, 5 bases at V and 7 bases at J, with 8 bases in the middle. This CDR3 has 11 amino acids. The DNA of the CDR3 is TGTGCCAGCAGTCTCTCGGTGACCCAGTACTTC. Translated: CASSLSVTQYF.

CDR3 sequence: CASSLGRLVETQYF. CDR3 DNA: TGTGCCAGCAGCCTTGGGAGACTAGTAGAGACCCAGTACTTC. The gene calls are TRBV3-1 (or the pseudogene TRBV3-2) and TRBJ2-5; D might be TRBD2 (6 bases). Per the germline V gene, CDR1 is LGHDT and CDR2 is YNNKEL (reference sequence). Trimming cost V 4 bases and J 4 bases, with 13 bases left between them. The CDR3 consists of 14 residues.

The chain couples TRBV19 to TRBJ2-2; 12 bases agree with TRBD2. Germline CDR1 and CDR2: LNHDA and SQIVND (reference sequence). J gave up 9 bases and V 7 bases, and 6 bases lay outside the gene matches. The CDR3 loop spans 14 amino acids. CDR3 residues: CASNRLAGVRELFF. The CDR3 DNA reads TGTGCCAGTAACCGACTAGCGGGAGTACGGGAGCTGTTTTTT.

This chain connects TRBV2 to TRBJ2-7; 10 bases align to TRBD1. Germline trimming cut 4 bases from V and 4 bases from J; bases unmatched to any gene: 13. CDR3 size: 17 residues. Germline V gives CDR1 SNHLY, CDR2 FYNNEI. The CDR3 loop is CASSVYRDRGSSYEQYF. CDR3 bases: TGTGCCAGCAGTGTCTACCGGGACAGGGGAAGTAGTTACGAGCAGTACTTC.

The gene calls are TRBV7-9 and TRBJ1-1; D ambiguous. Germline V gene sequence: CDR1 SEHNR, CDR2 FQNEAQ (reference sequence). V dropped 2 bases and J dropped 2 bases, with 12 bases sitting between them. The CDR3 runs 15 residues. The chain's CDR3 is CASSLTANPNTEAFF. In DNA form, the CDR3 reads TGTGCCAGCAGCTTAACTGCCAACCCCAACACTGAAGCTTTCTTT.

The chain has TRBV4-3 and TRBJ2-7; D might be TRBD2 (6 bases). Trimming took off 0 bases at V and 4 bases at J, with 16 bases between the two ends. The V gene's germline CDR1 is LGHNA and CDR2 YSLEER. There are 16 residues in the CDR3. DNA for the CDR3: TGCGCCAGCAGCCAAGATCCGGGGACTCGCAAATACGAGCAGTACTTC. The encoded protein is CASSQDPGTRKYEQYF.

The chain uses TRBV9 and TRBJ2-3; a weak D match, TRBD2 (6 bases). Per germline, CDR1 SGDLS and CDR2 YYNGEE. The V end lost 7 bases, the J end lost 2 bases, and 23 bases lay between the germline ends. The CDR3 loop spans 17 amino acids. As DNA, the CDR3 is TGTGCCAGCTCCCCCTACCGGGGGATAGTAGACACAGATACGCAGTATTTT. Encoded protein: CASSPYRGIVDTDTQYF.

This clone was seen only once. The chain uses TRBV6-2 or TRBV6-3 and TRBJ2-5, with TRBD2 matching over 9 bases. The germline V gene encodes CDR1 MNHEY and CDR2 SVGEGT. The CDR3 totals 15 residues. J was trimmed by 5 bases and V by 4 bases; bases with no gene match: 8. CDR3 region: CASSWRGRALETQYF. In DNA, the CDR3 is TGTGCCAGCAGTTGGCGCGGGAGGGCCTTGGAGACCCAGTACTTC.

V gene TRBV3-1 (or the pseudogene TRBV3-2) combines with J gene TRBJ2-5; D might be TRBD1 (6 bases). V shed 4 bases and J shed 0 bases, with 18 bases lying between them. Germline V CDR1 and CDR2: LGHDT, YNNKEL (reference sequence). The CDR3 is made up of 17 amino acids. The CDR3 loop reads CASSLPHLGQYQETQYF. CDR3 sequence (DNA): TGTGCCAGCAGCCTACCTCATCTCGGACAGTACCAAGAGACCCAGTACTTC.

The chain carries TRBV30 and TRBJ1-5, with 7 bases lining up with TRBD1. This CDR3 has 13 amino acids. Germline V gene data show CDR1 as GTSNPN and CDR2 as SVGIG (reference sequence). V lost 4 bases to trimming and J lost 4 bases; unmatched junction nucleotides: 4. The CDR3 region is CAWNRGWNQPQHF. The CDR3 region has the DNA TGTGCCTGGAACAGGGGTTGGAATCAGCCCCAGCATTTT. The whole variable domain, filled in from reference TRBV30 and TRBJ1-5, reads SQTIHQWPATLVQPVGSPLSLECTVEGTSNPNLYWYRQAAGRGLQLLFYSVGIGQISSEVPQNLSASRPQDRQFILSSKKLLLSDSGFYLCAWNRGWNQPQHFGDGTRLSIL.

This rearrangement joins TRBV7-3 to TRBJ2-1; weak D call: TRBD1 (5 bases). Per the germline V gene, CDR1 is SGHTA and CDR2 is FQGTGA. The CDR3 is 13 amino acids. V was shortened by 2 bases and J by 6 bases, with 8 bases between the two germline ends. The CDR3 DNA follows: TGTGCCAGCAGCTTACAGGGTGGCAATGAGCAGTTCTTC. Translating gives CASSLQGGNEQFF.

The chain combines TRBV6-2 or TRBV6-3 with TRBJ2-1, with 9 bases aligning to TRBD2. This CDR3 has 21 residues. Germline CDR1 and CDR2: MNHEY and SVGEGT. The V segment lost 3 bases and the J segment 0 bases; nucleotides outside the gene matches: 18. The CDR3 DNA reads as TGTGCCAGCAGTTATCGGATTAGCGGGAGCCCCCCTAGAGGCTCCTACAATGAGCAGTTCTTC. Protein sequence: CASSYRISGSPPRGSYNEQFF.

The chain has TRBV7-2 and TRBJ2-2; TRBD2 matches at 8 bases. J was trimmed by 6 bases and V by 7 bases; bases with no gene match: 7. The CDR3 has 14 amino acids. From germline, CDR1 is SGHTA and CDR2 FQGNSA. The CDR3 loop is CASNDRGGAGELFF. Written as DNA, the CDR3 is TGTGCCAGCAACGACCGGGGGGGTGCCGGGGAGCTGTTTTTT.

The gene calls are TRBV7-3 and TRBJ2-7; 8 nucleotides agree with TRBD1. Trimming removed 3 bases from V and 1 base from J; junction bases left unmatched: 2. This CDR3 spans 14 amino acids. The germline V gene encodes CDR1 SGHTA and CDR2 FQGTGA. The CDR3 sequence is CASSLTGASYEQYF. In DNA, the CDR3 is TGTGCCAGCAGCTTGACAGGGGCTTCCTACGAGCAGTACTTC.

The CDR3 DNA reads as TGTGCCAGAAGCGCGACCGGGACTAGCGCAAGCTCCTACAATGAGCAGTTCTTC. Translated, it gives CARSATGTSASSYNEQFF. The chain links TRBV5-3 to TRBJ2-1, with 10 nucleotides matching TRBD2. TRBV5-3 is an open reading frame, and its role is uncertain. V lost 4 bases and J lost 0; bases outside the gene matches: 10. The CDR3 runs 18 residues.

The chain carries TRBV5-1 and TRBJ1-6; no clear D gene. Germline V lookup: CDR1 SGHRS, CDR2 YFSETQ. V dropped 2 bases and J dropped 5 bases, with 5 bases sitting between them. The CDR3 runs 13 residues. The DNA of the CDR3 is TGCGCCAGCAGCTTATCAAATAATTCACCCCTCCACTTT. This translates into CASSLSNNSPLHF.

V usage is TRBV24-1 and J usage is TRBJ1-2, with D possibly matching TRBD1 (5 bases). The CDR3 runs to 12 residues. Trimming stripped 5 bases from V and 8 bases from J, with 11 bases between. CDR1 and CDR2 from the germline V gene are KGHDR and SFDVKD. CDR3 in DNA: TGTGCCACCAGTGCATCTCGACAGGGCTACACCTTC. It codes for CATSASRQGYTF.

This rearrangement joins TRBV11-2 to TRBJ1-1; D unclear. The CDR3 totals 12 residues. V lost 1 base and J lost 5, with 5 bases in between. The germline gives CDR1 SGHAT, CDR2 FQNNGV. The CDR3 reads CASSLAGTEAFF. DNA of the CDR3: TGTGCCAGCAGCTTAGCGGGGACTGAAGCTTTCTTT.

The chain employs TRBV6-1 and TRBJ2-1; a weak D match, TRBD1 (5 bases). V lost 0 bases, J lost 10 bases, and 10 bases lay in between. Germline CDR1 MNHNS, CDR2 SASEGT. The CDR3 is 13 residues long. DNA of the CDR3: TGTGCCAGCAGTGAAGCGCAGGGCCGGGAGCAGTTCTTC. Translating it yields CASSEAQGREQFF.

The V and J genes are TRBV6-1 and TRBJ1-5; no clear D. The CDR3 covers 12 residues. CDR1 is MNHNS, CDR2 SASEGT, per germline. The V end was cut by 3 bases, the J end by 7 bases, with 7 bases between. The DNA for the CDR3 is TGTGCCAGCAGTGATGGCCCCCAGCCCCAGCATTTT. This translates into CASSDGPQPQHF.

This chain joins TRBV19 and TRBJ2-3, with 9 bases identical to TRBD1. Losses at the gene ends were 4 bases for V and 3 bases for J; bases not matched to a gene: 5. The germline gives CDR1 LNHDA, CDR2 SQIVND (reference sequence). This CDR3 is 15 amino acids long. The CDR3: CASSTEGTGTDTQYF. The CDR3, as DNA: TGTGCCAGTAGTACAGAGGGGACAGGGACAGATACGCAGTATTTT.

This clone was detected a few times. The V gene is TRBV6-1, the J gene TRBJ1-6; D possibly corresponds to TRBD1 (6 bases). The V end lost 0 bases, the J end lost 7 bases, and 16 bases lay between the germline ends. The CDR3 extends over 17 amino acids. The germline gives CDR1 MNHNS, CDR2 SASEGT. The CDR3 DNA follows: TGTGCCAGCAGTGAAGCGCGAGGGGGGGGGCCGAATTCACCCCTCCACTTT. It translates to CASSEARGGGPNSPLHF.

A few counts support this clone. V and J are TRBV7-3 and TRBJ2-7; 11 bases are shared with TRBD1. The CDR3 covers 14 residues. With 2 bases clipped from V and 6 bases from J, the junction kept 3 bases outside the gene matches. Germline CDR1 is SGHTA and CDR2 is FQGTGA. The CDR3 DNA reads as TGTGCCAGCAGCTTAGCCGGGACAGGGGGCGAGCAGTACTTC. Amino acids: CASSLAGTGGEQYF.